This entry features one TCR beta chain sequence. This clonotype has only a few counts. Which antigen it targets is not known. Base qualities are not provided; no much larger clone lies one nucleotide away. The sample belongs to a study of blood T cells in healthy people across ages (dated by TCRdb to about 2015). At the level of the whole study: In model experiments, template switching captured about one uniquely barcoded TCR beta cDNA molecule for every two T cells. The study measured age-related changes in TCR beta repertoire diversity using deep sequencing normalized with unique cDNA molecular identifiers. Four age groups were formed from the donors: young (average roughly 15 years), middle-aged (around 37), aged (more than 55) and long-lived (more than 75). Using the same blood draw, the study looked at two additional independent replicas of 1 million unique cDNA reads for two donors, one aged 18 to 30 and the other aged 80 or older. Study-level results and caveats: Donor CMV infection status was unknown, potentially confounding age-related changes in expanded clonotypes. Compared with the aged group, more naive CD4+ T cells, fewer expanded clones and increased TCR diversity were shown by the long-lived group, suggesting age selection. A strong correlation was found between observed TCR beta diversity and the percentage of naive T cells measured by flow cytometry. Total diversity estimates from one million sequenced T cells were considered lower bounds and underestimates. As age increased, observed TCR beta diversity per million T cells dropped in a roughly linear way, and a significant reduction was already evident by age 40. Bulk unsorted PBMC profiling prevented conclusive comparison of naive and antigen-experienced compartments.

Library construction relied on 5' RACE. The instrument was an Illumina HiSeq 2500. A second PCR of about 7 to 12 cycles was performed with a sample-barcoded 5' primer and a J-beta primer mix. A unique molecular identifier was introduced onto each TCR beta cDNA molecule by a template-switch 5' adaptor carrying 12 random nucleotides. Each sample yielded at least 3 million CDR3-containing paired-end reads. First-strand cDNA synthesis was performed from all RNA using the Mint cDNA synthesis kit, with priming by a TRBC-specific oligonucleotide. All cDNA was treated with uracil-DNA glycosylase and then went through a first 18-cycle PCR with the universal primers M1SS and BC2_uni_R. On the study's bioinformatics: Each sample was normalized by randomly selecting 1 million high-quality reads, each carrying a distinct molecular identifier. Instead of being binned into consensus sequences, reads that shared molecular identifiers were thrown out. CDR3 identification, clonotype clustering and error correction used MiTCR with a Q25 quality threshold and the strictest error-elimination algorithm. Lower-bound total TCR beta diversity was estimated with a nonparametric unseen species model using Euler transformation. TCRdb cleaned the public reads at Q25 with fastp, built clones with MiXCR and kept in-frame beta chains. One record per CDR3 amino acid sequence lists the most common genes and DNA. It is TCRdb's table, rather than the study itself, that gives the V and J calls and clone size. For this sample the table gives roughly 1,000,000 distinct CDR3 sequences, of which approximately 26% were detected only once. Of the sample, approximately 0.79% falls within the top ten clones.

Systemically healthy Caucasian individuals from Russia, 35 to 50 in total and aged about 6 to 95 years, were included as donors. Each donor gave approximately 10 milliliters of peripheral blood, collected into EDTA-treated Vacutainer tubes. PBMCs were isolated by Ficoll-Paque density-gradient centrifugation, with at least 6 million obtained per sample. Total RNA, at least 5 micrograms per sample, was extracted from PBMCs with Trizol reagent. The percentages of naive CD45RAhigh/CD27high T cells were determined by flow cytometry on a PBMC aliquot from every donor. These data were also reused for a study on T cells of mothers and their children. Reported in the second study: Donors were nine systemically healthy Caucasian individuals: three mothers and their six children. cDNA synthesis consumed the entire amount of extracted RNA, loaded at around 1.5 ug RNA in each 15 ul reaction. In the second PCR, sample barcodes and 2-4 random nucleotides were introduced via the M1S primer. More than 8 million TCR beta CDR3 reads were obtained from each mother, and 2.5 million to 3 million reads were obtained from each child. In both related and unrelated pairs, thymic selection shapes the output of TCR recombination in a similar way, with inherited differences having only a minor effect. Normalized repertoire overlap was always slightly but never significantly higher in related than unrelated mother-child pairs. No persistent microchimeric T cell clones were found, with a detection sensitivity of approximately 100 clones per million clonotypes. The study used deep NGS to compare TCR beta repertoires of mothers and children, seeking features distinguishing related mother-child pairs from unrelated individuals. On average, the children were roughly 10 +/- 4 years old, while the mothers were approximately 41 +/- 4 years old. After adapter ligation with NEBNext reagents, the libraries were sequenced on Illumina HiSeq 2000 with 100+100 nt paired-end reads. To prevent cross-contamination, the mother and child libraries were prepared a month apart and were sequenced in separate runs. For each donor, between 500,000 and 2,000,000 distinct TCR beta clonotypes were identified. Naive TCR beta clonotypes were estimated from low-frequency clonotypes matched to each donor's FACS-determined naive share, without sorting.

The specimen was blood. This TCR came from a girl aged 2 to 10 in good health.

The sequenced DNA: TGTGCCAGCAGCCGAGGCGTGACTAGCAACAATGAGCAGTTCTTC. This codes for CASSRGVTSNNEQFF. The sequence joins TRBV3-1 to TRBJ2-1, with 7 middle bases fitting TRBD2. Trimming leaves V shorter by 4 bases and J shorter by 5 bases, with the junction holding 8 bases beyond the gene matches. CDR1 and CDR2, looked up from the germline V gene (reference sequence), are LGHDT and YNNKEL. The CDR3 numbers 15 residues from cysteine through phenylalanine. The kept DNA is CDR3 alone, 45 bases in frame from the first base.